Listed here are 23 T cell receptor beta chains from one sample, sequenced in a study of T cells after yellow fever vaccination (dated by TCRdb to about 2019). The treatment or condition label here, explained by the study, means: live attenuated yellow fever vaccine strain. Library creation used 5' RACE. These reads were obtained on an Illumina HiSeq 2500. TCRdb reprocessing: public reads trimmed at Q25 with fastp, clones called with MiXCR, in-frame beta chains kept. Each record represents a unique CDR3 protein, reported with the most common genes and DNA among its rows. The sample profile shows hundreds of thousands of distinct CDR3 sequences; around an eighth of them were found once. Just under 15% of the sample belongs to the ten largest clones. This sample comprised PBMCs, obtained on the day of the yellow fever booster vaccination. Receptors originate from a man aged 25-45 years who received the YFV17D yellow fever vaccine.

The V gene is TRBV3-1, the J gene TRBJ2-7; maybe TRBD2 (6 bases). Trimming stripped 1 base from V and 5 bases from J, with 12 bases between. Germline V gene lookup returns CDR1 LGHDT and CDR2 YNNKEL (reference sequence). The CDR3 is 14 residues long. The CDR3 sequence: CASSQAGEVNEQYF. CDR3 nucleotides: TGTGCCAGCAGCCAAGCGGGAGAGGTCAACGAGCAGTACTTC.

This chain uses TRBV6-1 with TRBJ1-6, with TRBD1 identical over 8 bases. Germline V gene data show CDR1 as MNHNS and CDR2 as SASEGT. This CDR3 is built from 14 residues. Trimming took 5 bases from V and 9 from J; bases not matched to a gene: 6. CDR3 in amino acids: CASSRQGFRSPLHF. In DNA form, the CDR3 reads TGTGCCAGCAGTCGACAGGGGTTTCGTTCACCCCTCCACTTT.

This clonotype was recorded a few times. The CDR3 protein is CASSFVAADTQYF. As DNA, the CDR3 is TGTGCCAGCAGTTTTGTAGCAGCAGATACGCAGTATTTT. The chain uses TRBV12-3 or TRBV12-4 and TRBJ2-3; no clear D gene. CDR3 length: 13 residues. The V gene lost 3 bases and the J gene lost 4 bases, with 8 bases spanning the gap.

This clonotype has more than one count but fewer than ten. The V gene is TRBV28, the J gene TRBJ2-7, with a tentative D call TRBD1 (6 bases). The CDR3 covers 15 residues. The V gene's germline CDR1 is MDHEN and CDR2 SYDVKM. V was cut by 7 bases and J by 3 bases, with 19 bases left in between. CDR3: CASITPTGQNYEQYF. The CDR3, as DNA: TGTGCCAGCATAACTCCGACAGGACAAAACTACGAGCAGTACTTC. Complete variable domain (other parts from reference TRBV28 and TRBJ2-7): DVKVTQSSRYLVKRTGEKVFLECVQDMDHENMFWYRQDPGLGLRLIYFSYDVKMKEKGDIPEGYSVSREKKERFSLILESASTNQTSMYLCASITPTGQNYEQYFGPGTRLTVT.

This chain connects TRBV11-1 to TRBJ2-5; D call uncertain. The CDR3 is 14 residues long. Looked up from germline, CDR1 is SGHAT and CDR2 is FQDESV (reference sequence). Trimming stripped 1 base from V and 5 bases from J, with 11 bases between. Here the CDR3 DNA reads TGTGCCAGCAGCTTAGACAGATTGTGGGAGACCCAGTACTTC. It is translated as CASSLDRLWETQYF.

V usage is TRBV29-1 and J usage is TRBJ2-1, with D perhaps being TRBD1 or TRBD2 (5 bases each). The germline V gene has CDR1 SQVTM and CDR2 ANQGSEA. The CDR3 is 17 amino acids. Trimming shortened V by 1 base and J by 0 bases, and 16 bases separated the two germline ends. The CDR3 loop is CSVEGLVGDSSYNEQFF. The DNA for the CDR3 is TGCAGCGTTGAAGGTCTTGTGGGGGATAGCTCCTACAATGAGCAGTTCTTC.

This clonotype was counted a few times. This sequence joins TRBV7-2 and TRBJ2-7; TRBD2 matches at 8 bases. From germline, CDR1 is SGHTA and CDR2 FQGNSA. J gave up 5 bases and V 5 bases, and 11 bases lay outside the gene matches. This CDR3 is 15 amino acids long. The CDR3 is CASSPRLAYQDEQYF. The CDR3 nucleotides read TGTGCCAGCAGCCCCCGACTAGCGTATCAAGACGAGCAGTACTTC.

This clonotype was observed a few times. At one of its ends the junction is not consistent with the germline gene, which may arise from a read error. V usage is TRBV7-7 and J usage is TRBJ2-2; D not certain. The CDR3 spans 17 residues. Germline CDR1 is SSHAT and CDR2 is FNYEAQ (reference sequence). This chain's CDR3 is CASSLVAVFSGAGELFF. CDR3 sequence (DNA): TGTGCTAGCAGCTTAGTGGCGGTCTTCTCGGGCGCCGGGGAGCTGTTTTTT.

This clonotype has just a few counts. J is TRBJ2-7 and V is TRBV28; D is perhaps TRBD2 (7 bases). V shed 6 bases and J shed 4 bases, with 25 bases lying between them. The CDR3 totals 17 residues. Germline V gives CDR1 MDHEN, CDR2 SYDVKM. CDR3: CASSFRALGGGPYEQYF. The CDR3 DNA reads TGTGCCAGCAGCTTCCGGGCCCTGGGGGGGGGGCCTTACGAGCAGTACTTC.

The rearrangement uses TRBV24-1 and TRBJ2-5; D unresolved. Germline lookup yields CDR1 KGHDR and CDR2 SFDVKD. This CDR3 comprises 15 residues. V dropped 4 bases and J dropped 4 bases, with 15 bases sitting between them. CDR3 bases: TGTGCCACCAGTGACCCAGCTTGGCAGGTAGAGACCCAGTACTTC. Translation: CATSDPAWQVETQYF.

This clonotype was detected many times. The V gene is TRBV5-6, the J gene TRBJ2-1; 14 bases match TRBD2. Losses at the gene ends were 7 bases for V and 6 bases for J; bases not matched to a gene: 0. The CDR3 sequence is 13 residues long. Germline V lookup: CDR1 SGHDT, CDR2 YYEEEE. The CDR3, as DNA: TGTGCCAGCGGACTAGCGGGAGGCAATGAGCAGTTCTTC. It translates to CASGLAGGNEQFF. Using reference TRBV5-6 and TRBJ2-1 for the parts outside the CDR3, the full variable domain is DAGVTQSPTHLIKTRGQQVTLRCSPKSGHDTVSWYQQALGQGPQFIFQYYEEEERQRGNFPDRFSGHQFPNYSSELNVNALLLGDSALYLCASGLAGGNEQFFGPGTRLTVL.

This clonotype has only a few counts. V is TRBV25-1 and J is TRBJ2-2; 8 bases match TRBD1. Germline-derived CDR1 and CDR2 are MGHDK and SYGVNS. The ends lost 8 bases at V and 5 bases at J; junction bases unmatched: 7. This CDR3 contains 14 residues. The CDR3 sequence is CASYGQGATGELFF. CDR3 coding DNA: TGTGCCAGCTATGGGCAGGGGGCAACCGGGGAGCTGTTTTTT.

The J gene is TRBJ1-4, the V gene TRBV20-1, with 10 bases that match TRBD1. CDR1 and CDR2 from the germline V gene are DFQATT and SNEGSKA (reference sequence). CDR3 length: 13 amino acids. The V segment lost 6 bases and the J segment 7 bases; nucleotides outside the gene matches: 5. The CDR3 coding sequence is TGCAGTGCCAACCGGGACAGGGGTGAAAAACTGTTTTTT. Translation: CSANRDRGEKLFF.

This clonotype was counted between two and nine times. V usage is TRBV4-3 and J usage is TRBJ2-3; 9 bases are a match to TRBD2. Germline V CDR1 and CDR2: LGHNA, YSLEER. V shed 3 bases, J shed 4 bases, and the junction held 11 bases outside the gene matches. The CDR3 spans 17 residues. The CDR3 DNA reads TGCGCCAGCAGCCATCAGGCCCTAGCGGGAATTTCAGATACGCAGTATTTT. It is translated as CASSHQALAGISDTQYF.

The sample holds a few counts of this clonotype. The chain employs TRBV14 and TRBJ2-2, with D possibly being TRBD2 (5 bases). Germline values: CDR1 SGHDN, CDR2 FVKESK. V lost 2 bases and J lost 0, with 7 bases in between. The CDR3 covers 15 residues. CDR3 bases: TGTGCCAGCAGCCAACGAGGGACGAACACCGGGGAGCTGTTTTTT. As protein: CASSQRGTNTGELFF.

The chain is built from TRBV28 and TRBJ1-5; D is ambiguous. The CDR3 extends over 16 amino acids. V gave up 3 bases and J gave up 6 bases, with 18 bases separating them. Per germline, CDR1 MDHEN and CDR2 SYDVKM. This CDR3 reads CASSLMGLREGQPQHF. The CDR3 DNA reads as TGTGCCAGCAGTTTGATGGGCCTTAGGGAGGGTCAGCCCCAGCATTTT.

This clonotype appeared a few times. The CDR3 DNA sequence: TGTGCCAGCAGCCAAGAAGGCAGAGCGGATTCACCCCTCCACTTT. This gives the protein CASSQEGRADSPLHF. The chain employs TRBV4-2 and TRBJ1-6; D gene ambiguous. The CDR3 has 15 residues. Trimming stripped 0 bases from V and 8 bases from J, with 11 bases between. From germline, CDR1 is LGHNA and CDR2 YNFKEQ.

This clonotype was picked up many times. The chain employs TRBV11-2 and TRBJ2-3; TRBD1 matches at 7 bases. The germline V gene has CDR1 SGHAT and CDR2 FQNNGV. The V segment lost 5 bases and the J segment 6 bases; nucleotides outside the gene matches: 5. The CDR3 contains 13 residues. CDR3 loop: CASSGGQTDTQYF. CDR3 coding DNA: TGTGCCAGCAGCGGGGGACAGACGGATACGCAGTATTTT.

The V gene is TRBV20-1, the J gene TRBJ2-7; D is possibly TRBD2 (5 bases). The germline V gene encodes CDR1 DFQATT and CDR2 SNEGSKA (reference sequence). The V and J ends lost 2 bases and 7 bases respectively, with 18 bases between them. The CDR3 spans 14 residues. The CDR3 DNA reads as TGCAGTGCTAGACCCCCCGACGCTCGGAGGGAGCAGTACTTC. Encoded protein: CSARPPDARREQYF.

The chain recombines TRBV6-2 or TRBV6-3 with TRBJ1-1, with 9 bases fitting TRBD1. This CDR3 is built from 13 residues. The J segment lost 7 bases and the V segment lost 2 bases, leaving 2 bases of the junction unmatched. CDR1 is MNHEY and CDR2 is SVGEGT in the germline V gene. CDR3 region: CASSYGTGFEAFF. The CDR3 DNA reads TGTGCCAGCAGTTACGGGACAGGGTTTGAAGCTTTCTTT.

The rearrangement links TRBV2 to TRBJ1-1; 8 positions agree with TRBD1. CDR1 is SNHLY and CDR2 is FYNNEI in the germline V gene. The CDR3 has 14 amino acids. Trimming took 7 bases from V and 6 from J; bases not matched to a gene: 10. CDR3 sequence: CASTRTGKISEAFF. CDR3 DNA: TGTGCCAGCACTCGGACAGGGAAAATATCTGAAGCTTTCTTT.

This clonotype was found a few times. The V call is TRBV20-1, the J call TRBJ2-1; tentative D call: TRBD1 (6 bases). The germline gives CDR1 DFQATT, CDR2 SNEGSKA (reference sequence). V lost 6 bases, J lost 1 base, and 10 bases lay in between. This CDR3 is built from 13 residues. The DNA for the CDR3 is TGCAGTGCGGAAAGGGGGTCCTACAATGAGCAGTTCTTC. Protein sequence: CSAERGSYNEQFF.

To note about this clonotype: Compared with germline, one end of the junction differs, possibly owing to a read error. The chain uses TRBV4-3 and TRBJ1-1, with 7 bases aligning to TRBD1. The CDR3 totals 15 residues. Looked up from germline, CDR1 is LGHNA and CDR2 is YSLEER. The CDR3 spells CASSQYKTGVAEACF. The CDR3 nucleotides read TGCGCCAGCAGCCAGTATAAAACAGGGGTCGCTGAAGCTTGCTTT.